The 27 T cell receptor beta chains listed next were all sequenced from one sample in a study of blood T cell repertoires in COVID-19 (TCRdb year 2020). Libraries came from the immunoSEQ multiplex PCR assay. The source is immuneACCESS, and TCRdb retained only in-frame sequences with V and J called. Part of the clones is not carried over; for the studies checked, unresolved V genes explain less than half of this, and the remainder is unexplained. This sample holds about 140,000 clones; around 81% were observed only once. Of the sample, roughly 9% is held by the ten largest clones. The sequencing sample was made of peripheral blood. The receptors were gathered from an older woman with active or convalescent COVID-19.

This chain links TRBV6-2 or TRBV6-3 with TRBJ2-1; D gene ambiguous. This CDR3 spans 14 amino acids. Germline CDR1 is MNHEY and CDR2 is SVGEGT. Trimming removed 3 bases from V and 8 bases from J, with 14 bases in between. For the CDR3, the DNA is TGTGCCAGCAGTTATACCGACTCCTTCTATGAGCAGTTCTTC. Amino acids: CASSYTDSFYEQFF.

The chain is built from TRBV3-1 (or the pseudogene TRBV3-2) and TRBJ2-7; a weak D match, TRBD1 (6 bases). Looked up from germline, CDR1 is LGHDT and CDR2 is YNNKEL (reference sequence). The CDR3 totals 16 residues. Deletions cut 0 bases from V and 5 bases from J, with 17 bases between. CDR3 coding DNA: TGTGCCAGCAGCCAAGAAGGGGGATGCAGTAGCCACGAGCAGTACGTC. This translates into CASSQEGGCSSHEQYV.

The rearrangement uses TRBV28 and TRBJ2-1; 9 nucleotides line up with TRBD2. Losses at the gene ends were 5 bases for V and 7 bases for J; bases not matched to a gene: 9. Germline loops: CDR1 MDHEN, CDR2 SYDVKM. The CDR3 runs 15 residues. The CDR3 DNA reads TGTGCCAGCAGTGTCCTAGCGGGGACGACAAATGAGCAGTTCTTC. It specifies CASSVLAGTTNEQFF.

This chain joins TRBV5-8 and TRBJ1-5; D unresolved. CDR3 length equals 13 residues. Germline values: CDR1 SGHTS, CDR2 YDEGEE. V lost 4 bases, J lost 7 bases, and 12 bases lay in between. As DNA, the CDR3 is TGTGCCAGCAGCCGTGAACGTGGCCAGCCCCAGCATTTT. Amino acids: CASSRERGQPQHF.

The chain recombines TRBV28 with TRBJ2-1; TRBD2 aligns across 8 bases. The trim removed 6 bases at V and 6 bases at J, leaving 10 bases unmatched. Germline-derived CDR1 and CDR2 are MDHEN and SYDVKM. This CDR3 spans 15 amino acids. CDR3 in amino acids: CASSHPGLGANEQFF. For the CDR3, the DNA is TGTGCCAGCAGCCACCCGGGACTAGGTGCCAATGAGCAGTTCTTC.

The chain combines TRBV7-3 with TRBJ2-1; 8 bases are shared with TRBD1. Trimming removed 9 bases from V and 8 bases from J; junction bases left unmatched: 12. CDR1 and CDR2 (germline): SGHTA, FQGTGA. The CDR3 has 14 amino acids. CDR3 amino acids: CASSGTGTVYEQFF. The CDR3, as DNA: TGTGCCAGTTCCGGGACAGGTACCGTCTATGAGCAGTTCTTC.

This clone was counted once. This chain uses TRBV9 with TRBJ2-3; 7 nucleotides align to TRBD1. CDR3 size: 14 residues. Germline lookup yields CDR1 SGDLS and CDR2 YYNGEE. Trimming cost V 1 base and J 4 bases; bases outside gene matches: 3. The chain's CDR3 is CASSVNRGADTQYF. DNA of the CDR3: TGTGCCAGCAGCGTAAACAGGGGCGCAGATACGCAGTATTTT.

This chain links TRBV4-1 with TRBJ1-1; D may be TRBD1 (6 bases). Germline CDR1 MGHRA, CDR2 YSYEKL. This CDR3 has 16 amino acids. The V and J ends lost 4 bases and 0 bases respectively, with 15 bases between them. CDR3 bases: TGCGCCAGCAGCCCCGGGGGGACAAATTTGAACACTGAAGCTTTCTTT. Amino acids: CASSPGGTNLNTEAFF.

This clone was counted only a few times. The J gene is TRBJ2-7, the V gene TRBV5-8, with D perhaps matching TRBD1 (6 bases). Germline CDR1 and CDR2: SGHTS and YDEGEE. Trimming removed 2 bases at V and 2 bases at J, with 14 bases between. The CDR3 runs to 15 residues. The CDR3 nucleotides read TGTGCCAGCAGCTTACGATTAACAGGGACCTACGAGCAGTACTTC. Its protein product is CASSLRLTGTYEQYF.

J is TRBJ2-3 and V is TRBV19; 8 nucleotides agree with TRBD1. The CDR3 length is 15 residues. The J segment lost 5 bases and the V segment lost 3 bases, leaving 7 bases of the junction unmatched. Germline V gene lookup returns CDR1 LNHDA and CDR2 SQIVND (reference sequence). The CDR3 sequence: CASSMDREAQDTQYF. Here the CDR3 DNA reads TGTGCCAGTAGTATGGACAGGGAGGCCCAAGATACGCAGTATTTT.

The rearrangement uses TRBV2 and TRBJ2-5; tentatively, D is TRBD1 (6 bases). The CDR3 totals 15 residues. Trimming took off 6 bases at V and 1 base at J, with 15 bases between the two ends. Germline values: CDR1 SNHLY, CDR2 FYNNEI. The CDR3 sequence is CASRDTGWSQETQYF. The CDR3 nucleotides are TGTGCCAGCAGGGATACAGGGTGGTCCCAAGAGACCCAGTACTTC.

The V gene is TRBV28, the J gene TRBJ2-1, with D perhaps TRBD2 (6 bases). Germline values: CDR1 MDHEN, CDR2 SYDVKM. V was clipped by 5 bases and J by 13 bases, with 24 bases between them. This CDR3 is 15 amino acids long. The CDR3 nucleotides are TGTGCCAGCAGTCGACTAGTTGGGCTCAGGTTAAGTCAGTTCTTC. As protein: CASSRLVGLRLSQFF.

This clone has just a few counts. This chain links TRBV19 with TRBJ1-4; 10 bases are a match to TRBD1. J was trimmed by 7 bases and V by 9 bases; bases with no gene match: 5. Germline-derived CDR1 and CDR2 are LNHDA and SQIVND (reference sequence). The CDR3 contains 13 residues. CDR3 sequence: CASRDRGGEKLFF. CDR3 DNA sequence: TGTGCCAGCAGGGACAGGGGTGGTGAAAAACTGTTTTTT.

The DNA for the CDR3 is TGTGCCAGCAGTTCCCGGGGTAGCTCCTACAATGAGCAGTTCTTC. The encoded protein is CASSSRGSSYNEQFF. This chain uses TRBV2 with TRBJ2-1, with D possibly TRBD2 on 5 matching bases. V was clipped by 5 bases and J by 0 bases, with 11 bases between them. CDR1 and CDR2 from the germline V gene are SNHLY and FYNNEI. The CDR3 is 15 residues long.

Note on this clone: Just one base apart from a much larger clone, this may be a read error. The chain joins TRBV28 to TRBJ2-1; 7 positions agree with TRBD2. V shed 6 bases, J shed 5 bases, and the junction held 31 bases outside the gene matches. The germline V gene has CDR1 MDHEN and CDR2 SYDVKM. This CDR3 region has 22 residues. The CDR3 sequence is CASRFPSWVRPGVGGENNEQFF. The CDR3 region has the DNA TGTGCCAGCAGGTTTCCATCCTGGGTGCGTCCGGGGGTGGGGGGGGAGAACAATGAGCAGTTCTTC.

This chain connects TRBV2 to TRBJ1-2; perhaps TRBD1 as D (6 bases). Trimming took 3 bases from V and 5 from J, leaving 13 bases between them. The CDR3 contains 14 residues. The germline V gene has CDR1 SNHLY and CDR2 FYNNEI. In nucleotides, the CDR3 is TGTGCCAGCAGTGAGGTCAGGGGCAATTATGGCTACACCTTC. Translating it yields CASSEVRGNYGYTF.

This clone came up a few times. The chain joins TRBV6-5 to TRBJ2-7; 7 bases are shared with TRBD2. Germline V lookup: CDR1 MNHEY, CDR2 SVGAGI. The CDR3 covers 15 residues. V lost 5 bases and J lost 2; bases outside the gene matches: 9. DNA for the CDR3: TGTGCCAGCAGTATTATTAGCGGGCAAACCTACGAGCAGTACTTC. It specifies CASSIISGQTYEQYF.

CDR3 nucleotide sequence: TGCAGCGTCCAAAGGGGGCTCCGGGACACTGAAGCTTTCTTT. It is translated as CSVQRGLRDTEAFF. V usage is TRBV29-1 and J usage is TRBJ1-1, with 7 bases lining up with TRBD1. Germline CDR1 reads SQVTM; CDR2 reads ANQGSEA. The J segment lost 3 bases and the V segment lost 6 bases, leaving 10 bases of the junction unmatched. This CDR3 comprises 14 residues.

Turning to this clone: Mismatch with germline at one junction end may stem from a read error. The genes are TRBV7-7 and TRBJ2-1, with D possibly TRBD2 on 5 matching bases. The germline V gene has CDR1 SSHAT and CDR2 FNYEAQ (reference sequence). This CDR3 is built from 13 residues. The CDR3 loop is CASSQDSNNEQFF. CDR3 DNA sequence: TGTGCCAGCAGCCAGGACTCCAACAATGAGCAGTTCTTC. The full variable domain, rest sourced from reference TRBV7-7 and TRBJ2-1, is GAGVSQSPRYKVTKRGQDVTLRCDPISSHATLYWYQQALGQGPEFLTYFNYEAQPDKSGLPSDRFSAERPEGSISTLTIQRTEQRDSAMYRCASSQDSNNEQFFGPGTRLTVL.

The chain employs TRBV19 and TRBJ2-2; 9 positions agree with TRBD1. CDR3 length: 15 amino acids. The germline gives CDR1 LNHDA, CDR2 SQIVND (reference sequence). V lost 4 bases and J lost 3; bases outside the gene matches: 3. CDR3 nucleotides: TGTGCCAGTAGTACGAGGACAGGGGACACCGGGGAGCTGTTTTTT. It translates to CASSTRTGDTGELFF.

The gene calls are TRBV2 and TRBJ2-1; 8 nucleotides agree with TRBD2. V was clipped by 8 bases and J by 2 bases; unmatched bases: 8. This CDR3 has 15 residues. Germline V gives CDR1 SNHLY, CDR2 FYNNEI. The CDR3 sequence: CASLLRGGPYNEQFF. The DNA of the CDR3 is TGTGCCAGCCTCCTTCGGGGGGGCCCCTACAATGAGCAGTTCTTC.

The rearrangement uses TRBV18 and TRBJ1-1, with D possibly being TRBD1 (6 bases). The germline gives CDR1 KGHSH, CDR2 LQKENI. With 2 bases removed from V and 5 bases from J, the gap between germline ends came to 12 bases. The CDR3 length is 14 residues. The CDR3 region has the DNA TGTGCCAGCTCACCAGCAGGGGAAAGGACTGAAGCTTTCTTT. Translating gives CASSPAGERTEAFF.

The chain links TRBV14 to TRBJ1-3; D not certain. The CDR3 spans 16 residues. Germline CDR1 is SGHDN and CDR2 is FVKESK. V was shortened by 4 bases and J by 0 bases, with 13 bases between the two germline ends. The CDR3, as DNA: TGTGCCAGCAGCCGAGCGGCGAGTTACTCTGGAAACACCATATATTTT. Its translation: CASSRAASYSGNTIYF.

The rearrangement joins TRBV5-1 to TRBJ1-1, with D unresolved. There are 14 residues in the CDR3. The V gene lost 0 bases and the J gene lost 1 base, with 7 bases spanning the gap. Germline-derived CDR1 and CDR2 are SGHRS and YFSETQ. Here the CDR3 reads CASSLAWANTEAFF. DNA of the CDR3: TGCGCCAGCAGCTTGGCCTGGGCGAACACTGAAGCTTTCTTT. Full variable domain (rest looked up from reference TRBV5-1 and TRBJ1-1): KAGVTQTPRYLIKTRGQQVTLSCSPISGHRSVSWYQQTPGQGLQFLFEYFSETQRNKGNFPGRFSGRQFSNSRSEMNVSTLELGDSALYLCASSLAWANTEAFFGQGTRLTVV.

There are a few counts of this clone. The rearrangement joins TRBV4-1 to TRBJ2-7; 11 bases are a match to TRBD2. The junction had 1 base not matched to a gene; V was cut back by 3 bases and J by 3 bases. The CDR3 loop spans 14 amino acids. Per the germline V gene, CDR1 is MGHRA and CDR2 is YSYEKL. CDR3 nucleotide sequence: TGCGCCAGCAGCCAGGGACTAGCGGTCTACGAGCAGTACTTC. This encodes CASSQGLAVYEQYF.

This sequence joins TRBV3-1 (or the pseudogene TRBV3-2) and TRBJ2-7, with 13 nucleotides matching TRBD2. J was trimmed by 2 bases and V by 3 bases; bases with no gene match: 1. Germline CDR1 is LGHDT and CDR2 is YNNKEL (reference sequence). The CDR3 sequence is 15 residues long. This chain's CDR3 is CASSHGTSGTYEQYF. CDR3 bases: TGTGCCAGCAGCCATGGGACTAGCGGGACCTACGAGCAGTACTTC.

This clone has only one observation. The J gene is TRBJ1-2, the V gene TRBV19, with no clear D. CDR1 LNHDA and CDR2 SQIVND come from the germline V gene (reference sequence). V lost 0 bases, J lost 4 bases, and 9 bases lay in between. The CDR3 is 14 amino acids. The CDR3: CASSIDLSVYGYTF. The CDR3 nucleotides are TGTGCCAGTAGTATAGATCTATCGGTCTATGGCTACACCTTC. Combining the CDR3 with reference TRBV19 and TRBJ1-2 gives the whole variable domain DGGITQSPKYLFRKEGQNVTLSCEQNLNHDAMYWYRQDPGQGLRLIYYSQIVNDFQKGDIAEGYSVSREKKESFPLTVTSAQKNPTAFYLCASSIDLSVYGYTFGSGTRLTVV.